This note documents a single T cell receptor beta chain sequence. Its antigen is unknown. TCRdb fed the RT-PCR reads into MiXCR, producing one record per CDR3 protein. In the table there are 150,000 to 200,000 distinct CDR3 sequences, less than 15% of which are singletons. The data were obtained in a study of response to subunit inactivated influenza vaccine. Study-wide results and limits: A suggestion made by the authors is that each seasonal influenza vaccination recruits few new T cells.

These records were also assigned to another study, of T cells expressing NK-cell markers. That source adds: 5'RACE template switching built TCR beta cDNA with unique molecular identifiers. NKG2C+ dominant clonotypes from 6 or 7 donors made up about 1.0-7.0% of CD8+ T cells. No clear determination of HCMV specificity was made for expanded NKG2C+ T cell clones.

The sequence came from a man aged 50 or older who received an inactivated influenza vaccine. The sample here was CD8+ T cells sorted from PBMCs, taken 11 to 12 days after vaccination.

The CDR3 coding sequence is TGTGCCAGCAGCGGGGGGGGGACAGGATTCTACAATGAGCAGTTCTTC. This gives the protein CASSGGGTGFYNEQFF. The chain carries TRBV7-2 and TRBJ2-1; possible D gene TRBD1, 8 bases. The CDR3 covers 16 residues. Germline values: CDR1 SGHTA, CDR2 FQGNSA. Trimming removed 5 bases from V and 3 bases from J, with 17 bases in between.